A selection of T cell receptor beta chains follows, all from one sample in a study of cytomegalovirus exposure and HLA in healthy donors. Profiling relied on immunoSEQ multiplex PCR, and the TCRdb table lists in-frame clones only, not all of them. Of around 60,000 clones in the sample, roughly 90% were seen once. Sequencing input: PBMCs. The receptors were sampled from a man aged 18 to 35 in good health and CMV-seronegative. Both conserved end residues are trimmed from each CDR3.

13 TRBJ2-5 TRBV6-5 ASSYGTGPQETQY
13 TRBJ1-2 TRBV6-6 ASSSGTGTGNGYT
13 TRBJ2-2 TRBV11-3 ASSSQGVGTGELF
12 TRBJ2-7 TRBV18 ASSPPTGVSEQY
12 TRBJ2-2 TRBV19 ASGRVPNTGELF
14 TRBJ2-1 TRBV7-6 ASSSIAGGAYNEQF
10 TRBJ2-7 TRBV2 ASSRQAYEQY
12 TRBJ2-2 TRBV25-1 ASSGTGDTGELF
12 TRBJ2-7 TRBV18 ASSTGGGAYEQY
13 TRBJ2-7 TRBV18 ASSPDREWGHEQY
11 TRBJ1-1 TRBV4-1 ASSPRQNTEAF
14 TRBJ2-1 TRBV7-9 ASSSVSGRAGNEQF
12 TRBJ2-7 TRBV28 ASSLRQGAYEQY
13 TRBJ2-2 TRBV6-5 ASKARTGNTGELF
17 TRBJ2-6 TRBV7-2 ASSSPLRGGSSGANVLT
14 TRBJ2-2 TRBV27 ASSLLKTQGSGELF
13 TRBJ2-7 TRBV7-9 ASSLVSSGSYEQY
11 TRBJ1-3 TRBV2 ASGRVNGNTIY
15 TRBJ1-1 TRBV5-1 ASSLRGKTALRTEAF
12 TRBJ2-3 TRBV18 ASSRTGSTDTQY
12 TRBJ2-3 TRBV13 ASSPRGGPDTQY
12 TRBJ2-1 TRBV4-1 ASSQPSQGLGKF
12 TRBJ2-5 TRBV5-4 ASSSGQGLETQY
11 TRBJ2-3 TRBV23-1 ASSRLFTDTQY
15 TRBJ2-1 TRBV27 ASSSAGLDPSHNEQF
17 TRBJ2-4 TRBV28 ASSPGATGGALAKNIQY
12 TRBJ2-7 TRBV19 ASSRSQYSYEQY
11 TRBJ2-6 TRBV12-5 ASGLAGANVLT
13 TRBJ1-4 TRBV9 ASSGAGTANEKLF
16 TRBJ2-1 TRBV28 ASSPYLRTSGTYNEQF
13 TRBJ2-3 TRBV6-4 ASSDRGSSTDTQY
12 TRBJ2-1 TRBV4-1 ASSQDGSGRIQF
13 TRBJ2-7 TRBV7-6 ASSPEGQGVYEQY
10 TRBJ2-1 TRBV10-2 ASSGLRNEQF
14 TRBJ1-5 TRBV27 ASSFMGLLSNQPQH
12 TRBJ2-7 TRBV19 ASRRNRGSYEQY
12 TRBJ2-7 TRBV6-6 ASSYSRRGYEQY
12 TRBJ2-7 TRBV28 ATSVFSEQHEQY
11 TRBJ2-5 TRBV5-4 ASSLTSLETQY
13 TRBJ1-2 TRBV19 ASSSGTGDLYGYT
16 TRBJ2-2 TRBV5-1 ASSLAALGLGDTGELF
12 TRBJ2-7 TRBV28 ASSLEGPPYEQY
13 TRBJ1-2 TRBV6-4 ASSLYRGANYGYT
10 TRBJ1-4 TRBV7-8 ASSREGEKLF
14 TRBJ2-1 TRBV11-3 ASSSYSGRGLDEQF
14 TRBJ1-1 TRBV6-5 ASSYLRGSHVTEAF
12 TRBJ2-3 TRBV6-1 ANSRGLGTDTQY
13 TRBJ2-1 TRBV5-1 ASSSLAGGYNEQF
11 TRBJ1-3 TRBV1 TSSHDRGNTIY
14 TRBJ2-1 TRBV7-9 ASSLPTSGGYNEQF
13 TRBJ2-7 TRBV28 ARQGGTGRSYEQY
16 TRBJ1-1 TRBV5-8 ASSLGDRGPSGRTEAF
12 TRBJ2-3 TRBV4-1 ASSQVEGTDTQY
12 TRBJ2-2 TRBV30 AWRPNSYTGELF
12 TRBJ2-7 TRBV7-2 ASSLSRVAYEQY
13 TRBJ1-5 TRBV7-9 ASSLGGQGDRPQH
12 TRBJ2-5 TRBV28 ASSLSYLEETQY
15 TRBJ2-3 TRBV7-3 ASSLGAGLAFMDTQY
13 TRBJ2-7 TRBV29-1 SVKPGTGPNDEQY
14 TRBJ2-7 TRBV28 ASSSPTLAGGYEQY